These T cell receptor beta chains were read from a single sample in a study of human T cells and chemical hapten exposure. Each CDR3 protein is one row after TCRdb ran MiXCR on the RACE reads. Seen here are roughly 72,000 distinct CDR3 sequences, under 13% observed once, and the top ten hold under 1.5%. The sequencing used whole blood, collected in connection with sensitization to the hapten diphenylcyclopropenone (DPC). The receptors shown here come from a woman aged 45-65 years with alopecia areata. Some clones in this sample may be carry-over from other donors' samples. The CDR3 runs from the conserved cysteine through the conserved F or W. Fields, in order: clone size, D gene, J gene, V gene, CDR3 DNA, CDR3 protein. A D gene is named only where the DNA matches it firmly. Size is stated for part of the rows, as once, few or many counts, or as a class when the clone is expanded.

many TRBD2 TRBJ2-6 TRBV6-1 TGTGCCAGCAAGGGCCCTCGGCGGGGGGCAAGCTCTGGGGCCAACGTCCTGACTTTC CASKGPRRGASSGANVLTF
- TRBD2 TRBJ2-1 TRBV24-1 TGTGCCACCAGTGATTTTAGCGGGGGCTGGAATGAGCAGTTCTTC CATSDFSGGWNEQFF
- TRBD2 TRBJ2-3 TRBV11-2 TGTGCCAGCAGCAGGACCGGGACTAGCGGAACTAGCACAGATACGCAGTATTTT CASSRTGTSGTSTDTQYF
- - TRBJ2-5 TRBV12-5 TGTGCTAGTGGTTCCCGGGACGGGCAAGAGACCCAGTACTTC CASGSRDGQETQYF
few - TRBJ2-1 TRBV29-1 TGCAGCGTTCGCGACAATGAGCAGTTCTTC CSVRDNEQFF
- TRBD1 TRBJ2-1 TRBV24-1 TGTGCCACCAGTGATTTAATTCCAGGGGGCTACAATGAGCAGTTCTTC CATSDLIPGGYNEQFF
few - TRBJ2-3 TRBV9 TGTGCCAGCAGCCTCAGGACCGCTCCAGATACGCAGTATTTT CASSLRTAPDTQYF
many TRBD2 TRBJ2-7 TRBV4-2 TGTGCCAGCAGGCCGGGACTAGCGGGGGGGCCCCACGAGCAGTACTTC CASRPGLAGGPHEQYF
many - TRBJ1-5 TRBV10-3 TGTGCCAGCCGGGCGGGGGACGTTAGCAATCAGCCCCAGCATTTT CASRAGDVSNQPQHF
many - TRBJ1-2 TRBV20-1 TGCAGTGCTAGAGAGCGGGGGGCAGCCCCTAACTATGGCTACACCTTC CSARERGAAPNYGYTF